The rows below give T cell receptor beta chains drawn from one sample of a study of shared clonotypes between healthy human individuals. Sequencing was performed with immunoSEQ multiplex PCR; in TCRdb, only in-frame clones are kept and a portion is missing. Of 730,000 or so clones in the sample, approximately 75% were seen once. Sequencing used memory CD4+ T cells sorted from blood. The receptors were gathered from a woman under 40 in good health. The CDR3 runs from the conserved cysteine through the conserved F or W. Each record gives: V gene, D gene, clone size, J gene, CDR3 DNA, CDR3 protein. The D gene is left open where the match is weak. Some rows mark clone size as missing; the rest say once, few, many or name a class of expanded clone.

>TRBV4-2|-|-|TRBJ2-7
TGTGCCAGCAGCCAAGATCCGGTTGCATGGTCTAATTACGAGCAGTACTTC
CASSQDPVAWSNYEQYF
>TRBV4-2|TRBD1|few|TRBJ1-3
TGTGCCAGCAGCCAAGATCGGAGGACAGGTTCCAACTCTGGAAACACCATATATTTT
CASSQDRRTGSNSGNTIYF
>TRBV11-2|-|-|TRBJ2-7
TGTGCCAGCAGCTTAGCCCCGACAGGACCCTACGAGCAGTACTTC
CASSLAPTGPYEQYF
>TRBV28|-|-|TRBJ1-2
TGTGCCAGCGGGAGGGTGAACTATGGCTACACCTTC
CASGRVNYGYTF
>TRBV29-1|-|-|TRBJ2-5
TGCAGCGTTGCGAGCGGCTCCCAAGAGACCCAGTACTTC
CSVASGSQETQYF
>TRBV11-2|-|few|TRBJ1-1
TGTGCCAGCAGCAACGAGATTGAAGCTTTCTTT
CASSNEIEAFF
>TRBV15|TRBD2|-|TRBJ2-1
TGTGCCACCAGCAGAACGCTTCGGCGGGAGGTCTACAATGAGCAGTTCTTC
CATSRTLRREVYNEQFF
>TRBV6-1|TRBD1|-|TRBJ1-1
TGTGCCAGCAGTCCGGGACAGGGGGCGAACACTGAAGCTTTCTTT
CASSPGQGANTEAFF
>TRBV7-9|TRBD1|once|TRBJ2-2
TGTGCCAGCAGTACTAGACAGGGCCGAGATTTAGAGCTGTTTTTT
CASSTRQGRDLELFF
>TRBV5-1|-|-|TRBJ2-7
TGCGCCAGCAGCCCGGGACCGTCCTACGAGCAGTACTTC
CASSPGPSYEQYF
>TRBV10-3|TRBD2|-|TRBJ2-7
TGTGCCATCAGTCGATGGACTAGCGGGAGCTACGAGCAGTACTTC
CAISRWTSGSYEQYF
>TRBV2|TRBD2|-|TRBJ2-5
TGTGCCAGCAGTTGGCAGCCGGGGGGCCAAGAGACCCAGTACTTC
CASSWQPGGQETQYF
>TRBV28|TRBD1|once|TRBJ2-7
TGTGCCGCCCTTTCCGCCGGGACAGGCGACGAGCAGTACTTC
CAALSAGTGDEQYF
>TRBV2|TRBD2|-|TRBJ2-7
TGTGCCAGCAGTGATGAGGCGGGAGGGATGAACGAGCAGTACTTC
CASSDEAGGMNEQYF
>TRBV6-6|TRBD1|-|TRBJ1-4
TGTGCCAGCAGTTACGACAGGGGTTATGTACTGTTTTTT
CASSYDRGYVLFF
>TRBV6-4|-|-|TRBJ2-3
TGTGCCAGCAGTGAAGGGGGAACAGATACGCAGTATTTT
CASSEGGTDTQYF
>TRBV4-2|TRBD2|-|TRBJ2-1
TGTGCCAGCAGCCAAGACCTCGGGACTAGCGGATACAATGAGCAGTTCTTC
CASSQDLGTSGYNEQFF
>TRBV28|-|-|TRBJ2-3
TGTGCCAGCAGAAGTAGCACAGATACGCAGTATTTT
CASRSSTDTQYF
>TRBV11-2|-|-|TRBJ1-5
TGTGCCAGCAGCTTAGACGGCCTCAATCAGCCCCAGCATTTT
CASSLDGLNQPQHF
>TRBV27|-|-|TRBJ2-7
TGTGCCAGCAGAAAAGGGAGGAGCTCCTACGAGCAGTACTTC
CASRKGRSSYEQYF
>TRBV7-2|-|-|TRBJ2-7
TGTGCCAGCAGCTCGTTTGGTCGTCTCTCCGAGCAGTACTTC
CASSSFGRLSEQYF
>TRBV28|-|-|TRBJ1-5
TGTGCCAGCAGTTTTACCTGGGGGGGGCCCCAGCATTTT
CASSFTWGGPQHF
>TRBV19|-|-|TRBJ1-2
TGTGCCAGTAGTAGCCCCGAGGGCAGGGAGAGCTATGGCTACACCTTC
CASSSPEGRESYGYTF
>TRBV2|TRBD2|-|TRBJ2-1
TGTGCCAGCAGACAAGGTCTAGCGGGAGACGGTGAGCAGTTCTTC
CASRQGLAGDGEQFF
>TRBV2|TRBD2|-|TRBJ2-3
TGTGCCAGCAGCCGAGGGACTAGCAGAGGGGATACGCAGTATTTT
CASSRGTSRGDTQYF
>TRBV20-1|TRBD2|-|TRBJ2-1
TGCAGTGCTGGGACTAGCTTGGGGCAGTTCTTC
CSAGTSLGQFF
>TRBV4-2|TRBD2|-|TRBJ2-7
TGTGCCAGCCAGGCGGGAGTCTACGAGCAGTACTTC
CASQAGVYEQYF
>TRBV28|TRBD1|few|TRBJ2-5
TGTGCCAGCAGCACAGGGGTGGAGGAGACCCAGTACTTC
CASSTGVEETQYF
>TRBV7-2|TRBD2|-|TRBJ2-3
TGTGCCAGCAGCTTGAGCGGGAGATCTACGCAGTATTTT
CASSLSGRSTQYF
>TRBV6-6|TRBD1|-|TRBJ1-1
TGTGCCAGCAGCCGAAAACCTACAGGGGTCGACGCAGCTTTCTTT
CASSRKPTGVDAAFF
>TRBV5-4|TRBD1|few|TRBJ2-7
TGTGCCAGCAGCTTGGCTACAGGGGTCGCCTACGAGCAGTACTTC
CASSLATGVAYEQYF
>TRBV14|-|once|TRBJ2-5
TGTGCCAGCAGCCAAGGTTCACAGATGAAGCGAGAGACCCAGTACTTC
CASSQGSQMKRETQYF
>TRBV9|-|-|TRBJ1-5
TGTGCCAGCAGCGTAGATATAGGGAGCAATCAGCCCCAGCATTTT
CASSVDIGSNQPQHF
>TRBV19|-|-|TRBJ2-1
TGTGCCAGTAGTCTCGACAATGAGCAGTTCTTC
CASSLDNEQFF
>TRBV28|-|-|TRBJ2-7
TGTGCCAGCAGAGGCACAGGGCCCAGCCACGAGCAGTACTTC
CASRGTGPSHEQYF
>TRBV2|-|-|TRBJ1-2
TGTGCCAGCAGTGCCTCTGAGCAGGTTTATGGCTACACCTTC
CASSASEQVYGYTF
>TRBV7-2|-|-|TRBJ1-2
TGTGCCAGCAGCTTAGCTTTCAGGGCTAACTATGGCTACACCTTC
CASSLAFRANYGYTF
>TRBV25-1|TRBD2|-|TRBJ2-1
TGTGCCAGCAGTGATCCCGGGGGGAATGAGCAGTTCTTC
CASSDPGGNEQFF
>TRBV7-8|-|-|TRBJ1-3
TGTGCCAGCAGCCTAGGGGGGGGAGTGGGAAACACCATATATTTT
CASSLGGGVGNTIYF
>TRBV6-6|-|-|TRBJ2-7
TGTGCCAGCAGTTCATCCCCAGGGTTTCGCGAGCAGTACTTC
CASSSSPGFREQYF
>TRBV18|TRBD1|once|TRBJ1-4
TGTGCCAGCTCACCCCGGACAGGGAATGAAAAACTGTTTTTT
CASSPRTGNEKLFF
>TRBV5-1|-|many|TRBJ2-3
TGCGCCAGCAGCTTGTTCGGGAGAACTACAGATACGCAGTATTTT
CASSLFGRTTDTQYF
>TRBV5-1|-|-|TRBJ2-1
TGCGCCAGCAGCTTGGCCGGGACATATACTTACAATGAGCAGTTCTTC
CASSLAGTYTYNEQFF
>TRBV19|TRBD2|-|TRBJ2-3
TGTGCCAGTAGTATACGTCCTAGCGGTAACACAGATACGCAGTATTTT
CASSIRPSGNTDTQYF
>TRBV5-8|-|-|TRBJ1-1
TGTGCCAGCAGCTTGGGGCAGGAGATCATGAACACTGAAGCTTTCTTT
CASSLGQEIMNTEAFF
>TRBV5-4|-|few|TRBJ2-3
TGTGCCAGCAGCCCTGCCGTAGGGGGACCAGATACGCAGTATTTT
CASSPAVGGPDTQYF
>TRBV7-9|-|-|TRBJ2-2
TGTGCCAGCAGGATCGGACTGGACCCATTCACAGGGGAGCTGTTTTTT
CASRIGLDPFTGELFF
>TRBV2|TRBD1|-|TRBJ2-7
TGTGCCAGCAATCTGGACAGGCACTACGAGCAGTACTTC
CASNLDRHYEQYF
>TRBV4-1|-|many|TRBJ2-1
TGCGCCAGCAGCCAAGATCCTGCGAGCTCCTACAATGAGCAGTTCTTC
CASSQDPASSYNEQFF
>TRBV6-6|TRBD2|-|TRBJ2-1
TGTGCCAGCAAGCTGAGGACTAGCGGATACAATGAGCAGTTCTTC
CASKLRTSGYNEQFF
>TRBV13|TRBD2|-|TRBJ2-3
TGTGCCAGCAGCTTCCTACTAGCGGGAGGGGGCCGACCTACTAGCACAGATACGCAGTATTTT
CASSFLLAGGGRPTSTDTQYF
>TRBV6-1|TRBD1|few|TRBJ1-3
TGTGCCAGCAGCGGACAGGCTATTGGCACCATATATTTT
CASSGQAIGTIYF
>TRBV27|TRBD2|few|TRBJ2-7
TGTGCCAGCAGTTTCTTAGCGGGTCAAGCAAAGGAGCAGTACTTC
CASSFLAGQAKEQYF
>TRBV11-3|-|-|TRBJ1-1
TGTGCCAGCAGCTTGCGGGAGAACACTGAAGCTTTCTTT
CASSLRENTEAFF
>TRBV6-5|-|few|TRBJ1-4
TGTGCCAGCAGTTACAGGATGGGGGAAAAACTGTTTTTT
CASSYRMGEKLFF
>TRBV23-1|-|-|TRBJ2-2
TGCGCCAGCAGTCAATCGGGCAGGGTGATTACCGGGGAGCTGTTTTTT
CASSQSGRVITGELFF
>TRBV9|-|-|TRBJ2-7
TGTGCCAGCAGCGTAGATGCAGCAGCCTACGAGCAGTACTTC
CASSVDAAAYEQYF
>TRBV2|TRBD1|-|TRBJ1-5
TGTGCCAGCAGGGGGGACAGCCACAATCAGCCCCAGCATTTT
CASRGDSHNQPQHF
>TRBV4-2|-|-|TRBJ1-5
TGTGCCAGCAGCCAAGATCGAAGGGTGAGCAATCAGCCCCAGCATTTT
CASSQDRRVSNQPQHF